This TCR beta chain was recorded in a study of T cells after yellow fever vaccination. Germline CDR1 LGHDT, CDR2 YNNKEL (reference sequence). The CDR3 sequence is 15 residues long. With 5 bases clipped from V and 7 bases from J, the junction kept 9 bases outside the gene matches. This clonotype came up a few times. Antigen specificity is unknown. The study, taken as a whole, reports: CD4 and CD8 compartments shared a small share of clonotypes. Subsequent to the booster, the majority of primary-vaccination clones reappeared (about 97% CD4, about 90% CD8). FACS-sorted repertoires might harbor abundant contaminating clonotypes from the bulk population.

Universal primer sites and UMIs were introduced during 5'RACE template-switching synthesis of TCR cDNA. TCRdb called the 5' RACE reads again in MiXCR, with one record for every CDR3 protein. The repertoire consists of about 360,000 distinct CDR3 sequences, with roughly 6.1% occurring once and the leading ten covering 14% to 15%. This chain links TRBV3-1 with TRBJ2-1; 9 bases fit TRBD2. The clonotype originates from a man aged 30 to 45 who received the YFV17D yellow fever vaccine. The input for sequencing was PBMCs, taken 5 days after the yellow fever booster vaccination. This chain's CDR3 is CASSWTSVRGNEQFF. In DNA, the CDR3 is TGTGCCAGCAGCTGGACTAGCGTAAGAGGGAATGAGCAGTTCTTC.